The 30 T cell receptor beta chains in this list originate from one sample, sequenced in a study of blood T cell repertoires in COVID-19. This table comes from immunoSEQ multiplex PCR, and its TCRdb copy is limited to in-frame clones, with some not included. The sample records about 270,000 clones, more than 75% being singletons. The specimen sequenced was peripheral blood. The receptors shown here come from a man aged 35-49 years with active or convalescent COVID-19.

The chain employs TRBV7-6 and TRBJ2-3; the match to TRBD1 covers 12 bases. The germline V gene encodes CDR1 SGHVS and CDR2 FNYEAQ. With V trimmed by 3 bases and J by 1 base, 2 bases remained unmatched. The CDR3 has 16 amino acids. CDR3 sequence: CASSFGTGGRTDTQYF. For the CDR3, the DNA is TGTGCCAGCAGCTTTGGGACAGGGGGCCGCACAGATACGCAGTATTTT.

This clone was seen just once. The J gene is TRBJ1-1, the V gene TRBV27; D might be TRBD1 (6 bases). The CDR3 is made up of 14 amino acids. The germline V and J ends were trimmed by 5 bases and 2 bases, with 12 bases remaining between them. Looked up from germline, CDR1 is MNHEY and CDR2 is SMNVEV (reference sequence). The CDR3 spells CASSQRGGNTEAFF. The CDR3 DNA sequence: TGTGCCAGCAGTCAGAGAGGGGGTAACACTGAAGCTTTCTTT.

The rearrangement links TRBV11-3 to TRBJ2-7; 8 nucleotides match TRBD1. The CDR3 extends over 14 amino acids. The germline CDR1 and CDR2 sequences are SGHNT and YENEEA. The ends lost 6 bases at V and 0 bases at J; junction bases unmatched: 4. This CDR3 is CASSYRGDSYEQYF. The CDR3 region has the DNA TGTGCCAGCAGTTACAGGGGGGACTCCTACGAGCAGTACTTC. Full variable domain (missing parts from reference TRBV11-3 and TRBJ2-7): EAGVVQSPRYKIIEKKQPVAFWCNPISGHNTLYWYLQNLGQGPELLIRYENEEAVDDSQLPKDRFSAERLKGVDSTLKIQPAELGDSAVYLCASSYRGDSYEQYFGPGTRLTVT.

J is TRBJ1-4 and V is TRBV6-5; a possible D gene is TRBD1 (5 bases). The CDR3 spans 14 residues. Germline CDR1 reads MNHEY; CDR2 reads SVGAGI. The V gene lost 7 bases and the J gene lost 0 bases, with 9 bases spanning the gap. The chain's CDR3 is CASKDTSTNEKLFF. CDR3 in DNA: TGTGCCAGCAAGGACACTTCAACTAATGAAAAACTGTTTTTT.

The rearrangement links TRBV28 to TRBJ1-2; no reliable D call. Germline CDR1 MDHEN, CDR2 SYDVKM. There are 12 residues in the CDR3. With 6 bases removed from V and 6 bases from J, the gap between germline ends came to 11 bases. CDR3 sequence reads: CASSIELDGYTF. The CDR3 DNA is TGTGCCAGCAGCATTGAACTGGATGGCTACACCTTC.

The chain joins TRBV30 to TRBJ1-6; tentative D call: TRBD1 (5 bases). CDR1 and CDR2 (germline): GTSNPN, SVGIG (reference sequence). The CDR3 loop spans 14 amino acids. V was pared by 4 bases and J by 7 bases, with 14 bases between. The CDR3, as DNA: TGTGCCTGGACCACAGATAGGGGCAATTCACCCCTCCACTTT. This sequence encodes CAWTTDRGNSPLHF.

The chain recombines TRBV5-1 with TRBJ2-2, with 7 nucleotides matching TRBD1. In germline, CDR1 is SGHRS, CDR2 YFSETQ. The CDR3 has 15 residues. After removal of 0 bases from V and 6 bases from J, the junction contained 5 bases not matched to a gene. Written as DNA, the CDR3 is TGCGCCAGCAGCTTGGGACAGGGAAGGGCCGGGGAGCTGTTTTTT. It yields the protein CASSLGQGRAGELFF.

V and J are TRBV3-1 (or the pseudogene TRBV3-2) and TRBJ2-1; TRBD2 matches 8 bases. CDR3 length: 15 residues. Unmatched junction bases numbered 10, after V lost 4 bases and J lost 8 bases. CDR1 LGHDT and CDR2 YNNKEL come from the germline V gene (reference sequence). The CDR3 sequence: CASSLPGRARYEQFF. DNA for the CDR3: TGTGCCAGCAGCCTTCCCGGGAGGGCCAGATATGAGCAGTTCTTC.

The chain couples TRBV28 to TRBJ1-4; TRBD1 agrees at 11 bases. This CDR3 is 15 amino acids long. The V gene's germline CDR1 is MDHEN and CDR2 SYDVKM. V lost 4 bases to trimming and J lost 7 bases; unmatched junction nucleotides: 5. CDR3 nucleotide sequence: TGTGCCAGCAGTTCCCGCGGGACAGGGGGTGAAAAACTGTTTTTT. It encodes CASSSRGTGGEKLFF. The variable domain in full, with the rest retrieved from reference TRBV28 and TRBJ1-4, is DVKVTQSSRYLVKRTGEKVFLECVQDMDHENMFWYRQDPGLGLRLIYFSYDVKMKEKGDIPEGYSVSREKKERFSLILESASTNQTSMYLCASSSRGTGGEKLFFGSGTQLSVL.

The chain links TRBV7-9 to TRBJ2-7; 9 bases are shared with TRBD2. The CDR3 sequence is 16 residues long. Germline trimming cut 4 bases from V and 2 bases from J; bases unmatched to any gene: 9. Germline V CDR1 and CDR2: SEHNR, FQNEAQ (reference sequence). The CDR3 DNA sequence: TGTGCCAGCAGCTCCGCCTTAGCGGGAGACCCCTACGAGCAGTACTTC. It specifies CASSSALAGDPYEQYF.

This rearrangement joins TRBV14 to TRBJ2-5; TRBD1 matches 7 bases. J was trimmed by 1 base and V by 6 bases; bases with no gene match: 2. CDR1 is SGHDN, CDR2 FVKESK, per germline. The CDR3 extends over 13 amino acids. The CDR3 sequence: CASSRQGQETQYF. As DNA, the CDR3 is TGTGCCAGCAGTCGACAGGGCCAAGAGACCCAGTACTTC.

The V gene is TRBV5-6, the J gene TRBJ2-7, with D perhaps matching TRBD2 (6 bases). V lost 4 bases and J lost 1, with 18 bases in between. CDR1 and CDR2 (germline): SGHDT, YYEEEE. The CDR3 covers 16 residues. CDR3 protein: CASSPAGTGVSYEQYF. DNA of the CDR3: TGTGCCAGCAGCCCGGCCGGGACGGGGGTTTCCTACGAGCAGTACTTC.

The V and J genes are TRBV19 and TRBJ2-2; 14 bases line up with TRBD2. Germline V lookup: CDR1 LNHDA, CDR2 SQIVND (reference sequence). The CDR3 has 17 residues. V shed 7 bases, J shed 3 bases, and the junction held 7 bases outside the gene matches. The DNA for the CDR3 is TGTGCCAGTACGGCCGGACTAGCGGGGGGTTACACCGGGGAGCTGTTTTTT. It specifies CASTAGLAGGYTGELFF.

This chain joins TRBV6-5 and TRBJ1-5; D remains unclear. CDR3 size: 14 residues. Trimming pared 6 bases from V and 4 bases from J, leaving 13 bases between. The germline gives CDR1 MNHEY, CDR2 SVGAGI. CDR3 residues: CASRKAGRNQPQHF. The CDR3 region has the DNA TGTGCCAGCAGGAAGGCAGGCCGGAATCAGCCCCAGCATTTT.

The chain joins TRBV5-5 to TRBJ1-6; D not resolved. The CDR3 has 15 residues. V shed 1 base and J shed 5 bases, with 10 bases lying between them. Per the germline V gene, CDR1 is SGHKS and CDR2 is YYEKEE (reference sequence). CDR3 region: CASSLYGVDNSPLHF. CDR3 nucleotides: TGTGCCAGCAGCTTGTACGGGGTAGATAATTCACCCCTCCACTTT.

This chain connects TRBV5-4 to TRBJ1-1; D may be TRBD1 (6 bases). The germline CDR1 and CDR2 sequences are SGHNT and YYREEE (reference sequence). Trimming stripped 3 bases from V and 7 bases from J, with 13 bases between. The CDR3 covers 13 residues. The CDR3 sequence: CASSSVDRFEAFF. The CDR3 coding sequence is TGTGCCAGCAGCTCGGTCGACAGGTTTGAAGCTTTCTTT.

This clone was counted once. The rearrangement uses TRBV27 and TRBJ2-7; 9 nucleotides agree with TRBD1. V trimming: 6 bases; J trimming: 0 bases; junction bases outside the gene matches: 3. The CDR3 loop spans 14 amino acids. In germline, CDR1 is MNHEY, CDR2 SMNVEV (reference sequence). The CDR3: CASSDRGTSYEQYF. CDR3 sequence (DNA): TGTGCCAGCAGCGACAGGGGGACCTCCTACGAGCAGTACTTC.

The chain recombines TRBV5-1 with TRBJ1-3; 10 bases line up with TRBD1. Germline values: CDR1 SGHRS, CDR2 YFSETQ. This CDR3 comprises 15 residues. With 4 bases clipped from V and 3 bases from J, the junction kept 4 bases outside the gene matches. CDR3: CASSETGGYGNTIYF. CDR3 nucleotide sequence: TGCGCCAGCAGCGAGACAGGGGGCTATGGAAACACCATATATTTT. The full variable domain, with the rest looked up from reference TRBV5-1 and TRBJ1-3, is KAGVTQTPRYLIKTRGQQVTLSCSPISGHRSVSWYQQTPGQGLQFLFEYFSETQRNKGNFPGRFSGRQFSNSRSEMNVSTLELGDSALYLCASSETGGYGNTIYFGEGSWLTVV.

The rearrangement joins TRBV24-1 to TRBJ1-1; TRBD1 might be the D (6 bases). Trimming stripped 4 bases from V and 8 bases from J, with 13 bases between. The CDR3 loop spans 13 amino acids. Germline loops: CDR1 KGHDR, CDR2 SFDVKD. Here the CDR3 reads CATSDYDRPEAFF. The DNA for the CDR3 is TGTGCCACCAGTGACTATGACAGGCCCGAAGCTTTCTTT.

The chain is built from TRBV5-1 and TRBJ2-3; D unresolved. CDR3 length equals 13 residues. The V and J ends lost 3 bases and 1 base respectively, with 6 bases between them. Germline V lookup: CDR1 SGHRS, CDR2 YFSETQ. CDR3 sequence: CASSSPGTDTQYF. The CDR3 DNA sequence: TGCGCCAGCAGCTCCCCAGGCACAGATACGCAGTATTTT.

This clone appeared once. The chain recombines TRBV7-6 with TRBJ1-3; TRBD1 aligns across 9 bases. The V segment lost 0 bases and the J segment 3 bases; nucleotides outside the gene matches: 9. CDR3 length: 18 amino acids. Germline CDR1 reads SGHVS; CDR2 reads FNYEAQ. The CDR3 DNA sequence: TGTGCCAGCAGCTTAGCCGGGGACAGGGTATCGGATGGAAACACCATATATTTT. As protein: CASSLAGDRVSDGNTIYF.

The rearrangement uses TRBV5-1 and TRBJ2-1; D is ambiguous. CDR1 and CDR2 from the germline V gene are SGHRS and YFSETQ. This CDR3 contains 12 residues. V lost 0 bases to trimming and J lost 8 bases, with 6 bases between them. This chain's CDR3 is CASSLAVDEQFF. The DNA for the CDR3 is TGCGCCAGCAGCTTGGCAGTGGATGAGCAGTTCTTC.

The rearrangement links TRBV19 to TRBJ1-4; 8 bases match TRBD1. This CDR3 contains 15 residues. V was pared by 7 bases and J by 7 bases, with 11 bases of the junction left unmatched. Germline CDR1 reads LNHDA; CDR2 reads SQIVND (reference sequence). This chain's CDR3 is CASNSGGDRIEKLFF. CDR3 DNA sequence: TGTGCCAGTAACTCAGGGGGCGATCGAATTGAAAAACTGTTTTTT.

This sequence joins TRBV6-5 and TRBJ2-1, with 9 positions matching TRBD1. With V trimmed by 2 bases and J by 3 bases, 5 bases remained unmatched. CDR1 and CDR2 (germline): MNHEY, SVGAGI. This CDR3 has 16 residues. The CDR3 nucleotides read TGTGCCAGCAGTTACACGGACAGGGGAAACTACAATGAGCAGTTCTTC. Its translation: CASSYTDRGNYNEQFF.

The count of this clone is one. V gene TRBV3-1 (or the pseudogene TRBV3-2) combines with J gene TRBJ2-4, with 9 bases lining up with TRBD2. The CDR3 spans 16 residues. CDR1 is LGHDT and CDR2 is YNNKEL in the germline V gene (reference sequence). The V gene end was trimmed by 0 bases and the J gene end by 7 bases; junction bases not matched to a gene: 7. The CDR3 bases are TGTGCCAGCAGCCAAGATATGGCTAGCGGGAAGAACATTCAGTACTTC. Its protein is CASSQDMASGKNIQYF.

V is TRBV15 and J is TRBJ2-3; 12 positions match TRBD1. The CDR3 consists of 17 residues. Germline CDR1 is LNHNV and CDR2 is YYDKDF (reference sequence). With V trimmed by 0 bases and J by 3 bases, 4 bases remained unmatched. CDR3: CATSRESGQGATDTQYF. For the CDR3, the DNA is TGTGCCACCAGCAGAGAGTCGGGACAGGGGGCTACAGATACGCAGTATTTT.

This clone has only one observation. The chain combines TRBV28 with TRBJ1-4, with TRBD1 identical over 9 bases. Unmatched junction bases numbered 4, after V lost 6 bases and J lost 5 bases. Germline lookup yields CDR1 MDHEN and CDR2 SYDVKM. CDR3 length: 14 residues. CDR3 residues: CASRGGQGNEKLFF. CDR3 nucleotide sequence: TGTGCCAGCAGGGGTGGACAGGGGAATGAAAAACTGTTTTTT.

V and J are TRBV3-1 (or the pseudogene TRBV3-2) and TRBJ2-5, with 10 bases fitting TRBD1. This CDR3 has 16 amino acids. V was clipped by 8 bases and J by 2 bases; unmatched bases: 11. CDR1 LGHDT and CDR2 YNNKEL come from the germline V gene (reference sequence). In DNA form, the CDR3 reads TGTGCCAGCGCTCGGGACAGGGGATGGGGGCAAGAGACCCAGTACTTC. It codes for CASARDRGWGQETQYF.

The V gene is TRBV11-2, the J gene TRBJ1-1; TRBD1 agrees at 9 bases. V dropped 8 bases and J dropped 5; count of bases not matched to a gene: 3. The CDR3 sequence is 12 residues long. The germline V gene encodes CDR1 SGHAT and CDR2 FQNNGV. The CDR3 DNA reads TGTGCCAGCGGACAGGGGAGGACTGAAGCTTTCTTT. Amino acid sequence: CASGQGRTEAFF. The whole variable domain, remainder taken from reference TRBV11-2 and TRBJ1-1, is EAGVAQSPRYKIIEKRQSVAFWCNPISGHATLYWYQQILGQGPKLLIQFQNNGVVDDSQLPKDRFSAERLKGVDSTLKIQPAKLEDSAVYLCASGQGRTEAFFGQGTRLTVV.

The chain has TRBV6-5 and TRBJ2-2; 8 nucleotides match TRBD1. CDR1 and CDR2 (germline): MNHEY, SVGAGI. With 2 bases clipped from V and 5 bases from J, the junction kept 4 bases outside the gene matches. CDR3 length: 15 residues. CDR3 in amino acids: CASSYAGQATGELFF. CDR3 DNA: TGTGCCAGCAGTTACGCGGGACAGGCGACCGGGGAGCTGTTTTTT.